This passage covers 16 T cell receptor beta chains from one sample sequenced in a study of CD8+ T cells in alopecia areata. Once RNA had been extracted, it was reverse transcribed into cDNA to act as the sequencing template. The assay was immunoSEQ multiplex PCR, and TCRdb's table has in-frame clones only and misses some. Of almost 250,000 clones in the sample, approximately 61% were seen once. Sequencing used CD4+ T cells sorted from blood, obtained at week 0. These receptors all come from a human donor with alopecia areata.

The genes are TRBV20-1 and TRBJ2-5; D gene unclear. Trimming pared 8 bases from V and 5 bases from J, leaving 12 bases between. This CDR3 has 11 amino acids. Germline values: CDR1 DFQATT, CDR2 SNEGSKA (reference sequence). The CDR3, as DNA: TGCAGTCCCCTGAGTGGCGAGACCCAGTACTTC. This codes for CSPLSGETQYF.

The V call is TRBV25-1, the J call TRBJ2-3, with TRBD2 identical over 7 bases. J gave up 3 bases and V 1 base, and 1 base lay outside the gene matches. The CDR3 contains 14 residues. Germline V gene lookup returns CDR1 MGHDK and CDR2 SYGVNS. DNA for the CDR3: TGTGCCAGCAGTGAATCGCGGGGGACAGATACGCAGTATTTT. It specifies CASSESRGTDTQYF.

The genes are TRBV7-2 and TRBJ1-5; tentative D call: TRBD1 (6 bases). Germline assignment: CDR1 SGHTA and CDR2 FQGNSA. The CDR3 extends over 16 amino acids. With 7 bases removed from V and 2 bases from J, the gap between germline ends came to 18 bases. CDR3 loop: CASNQWGGDGNQPQHF. For the CDR3, the DNA is TGTGCCAGCAACCAGTGGGGGGGCGATGGCAATCAGCCCCAGCATTTT.

This chain joins TRBV5-6 and TRBJ1-5; TRBD1 matches at 7 bases. The germline CDR1 and CDR2 sequences are SGHDT and YYEEEE. There are 16 residues in the CDR3. With 3 bases clipped from V and 1 base from J, the junction kept 7 bases outside the gene matches. For the CDR3, the DNA is TGTGCCAGCAGCTCGGAAAAGACAGGGAGCAATCAGCCCCAGCATTTT. Its translation: CASSSEKTGSNQPQHF. Complete variable domain (other parts from reference TRBV5-6 and TRBJ1-5): DAGVTQSPTHLIKTRGQQVTLRCSPKSGHDTVSWYQQALGQGPQFIFQYYEEEERQRGNFPDRFSGHQFPNYSSELNVNALLLGDSALYLCASSSEKTGSNQPQHFGDGTRLSIL.

About this clone itself: At the DNA level, this CDR3 is encoded by other sequences in the same sample as well. The V gene is TRBV6-5, the J gene TRBJ1-2; a weak D match, TRBD1 (5 bases). V lost 0 bases to trimming and J lost 4 bases, with 12 bases between them. The CDR3 sequence is 15 residues long. The germline V gene has CDR1 MNHEY and CDR2 SVGAGI. The CDR3 loop is CASSYSRQGGYGYTF. The CDR3, as DNA: TGTGCCAGCAGTTACTCTCGTCAGGGAGGCTATGGCTACACCTTC.

This chain joins TRBV29-1 and TRBJ1-4, with D unclear. The CDR3 has 13 residues. Germline CDR1 and CDR2: SQVTM and ANQGSEA. Trimming stripped 4 bases from V and 7 bases from J, with 13 bases between. CDR3 DNA: TGCAGCGTTGTTAGGACCCGTGGTGAAAAACTGTTTTTT. Its protein is CSVVRTRGEKLFF.

J is TRBJ2-5 and V is TRBV4-2, with TRBD1 as a possible D gene (6 bases). Trimming left V 4 bases short and J 4 bases short, with 7 bases between. This CDR3 has 12 amino acids. CDR1 and CDR2 (germline): LGHNA, YNFKEQ. Here the CDR3 reads CASSRRGETQYF. CDR3 in DNA: TGTGCCAGCAGCCGCAGGGGAGAGACCCAGTACTTC.

The V call is TRBV25-1, the J call TRBJ2-7; TRBD1 might be the D (6 bases). Germline assignment: CDR1 MGHDK and CDR2 SYGVNS. V was shortened by 9 bases and J by 0 bases, with 9 bases between the two germline ends. There are 12 residues in the CDR3. This CDR3 reads CASWDNSYEQYF. CDR3 bases: TGTGCCAGTTGGGACAACTCCTACGAGCAGTACTTC.

This clone was seen at least ten times. The chain is built from TRBV7-2 and TRBJ2-4; 9 nucleotides line up with TRBD1. Germline trimming cut 4 bases from V and 5 bases from J; bases unmatched to any gene: 0. The CDR3 loop spans 13 amino acids. CDR1 and CDR2 from the germline V gene are SGHTA and FQGNSA. CDR3 in DNA: TGTGCCAGCAGCTACAGGGGGCAAAACATTCAGTACTTC. Translation: CASSYRGQNIQYF.

J is TRBJ2-3 and V is TRBV9; D unresolved. The germline V gene has CDR1 SGDLS and CDR2 YYNGEE. The ends were cut back, 4 bases at V and 0 bases at J, with 12 bases in the middle. This CDR3 is 15 amino acids long. CDR3 protein: CASSPRTASTDTQYF. The CDR3 nucleotides read TGTGCCAGCAGCCCCCGGACGGCCAGCACAGATACGCAGTATTTT.

This clone was observed a handful of times. CDR3 residues: CASSSYYEQYF. DNA of the CDR3: TGTGCCAGCAGCTCGTACTACGAGCAGTACTTC. The chain is built from TRBV14 and TRBJ2-7, with D unresolved. V was pared by 5 bases and J by 3 bases, with 5 bases between. Germline V gives CDR1 SGHDN, CDR2 FVKESK. The length of the CDR3 is 11 residues. Full variable domain (missing parts from reference TRBV14 and TRBJ2-7): EAGVTQFPSHSVIEKGQTVTLRCDPISGHDNLYWYRRVMGKEIKFLLHFVKESKQDESGMPNNRFLAERTGGTYSTLKVQPAELEDSGVYFCASSSYYEQYFGPGTRLTVT.

This chain joins TRBV27 and TRBJ1-6; 8 positions agree with TRBD1. This CDR3 spans 14 amino acids. CDR1 and CDR2 (germline): MNHEY, SMNVEV (reference sequence). V was pared by 7 bases and J by 7 bases, with 6 bases of the junction left unmatched. The CDR3: CASTRTGYNSPLHF. The CDR3 DNA follows: TGTGCCAGCACTCGGACAGGGTACAATTCACCCCTCCACTTT.

The chain employs TRBV6-5 and TRBJ1-6, with 7 nucleotides matching TRBD1. This CDR3 is built from 14 residues. Germline values: CDR1 MNHEY, CDR2 SVGAGI. J lost 12 bases, V lost 0 bases, and 5 bases had no gene match. CDR3 region: CASSYSDRAIPLHF. The CDR3 nucleotides read TGTGCCAGCAGTTACTCAGACAGGGCGATACCCCTCCACTTT.

The gene calls are TRBV5-1 and TRBJ2-1; 8 bases match TRBD2. Per the germline V gene, CDR1 is SGHRS and CDR2 is YFSETQ. Trimming took 4 bases from V and 7 from J; bases not matched to a gene: 7. The CDR3 runs 14 residues. The CDR3 coding sequence is TGCGCCAGCAGCCCCGGGGGGGTACAGAATGAGCAGTTCTTC. This codes for CASSPGGVQNEQFF.

CDR3 amino acids: CASGSPGVNNEQFF. The CDR3 DNA sequence: TGCGCCAGCGGTAGTCCGGGGGTTAACAATGAGCAGTTCTTC. The V call is TRBV5-1, the J call TRBJ2-1, with TRBD2 as a possible D gene (6 bases). Germline V gene lookup returns CDR1 SGHRS and CDR2 YFSETQ. V gave up 7 bases and J gave up 5 bases, with 16 bases separating them. The length of the CDR3 is 14 residues.

This chain connects TRBV5-1 to TRBJ2-1; D is unresolved. Trimming shortened V by 0 bases and J by 6 bases, and 13 bases separated the two germline ends. Germline V gives CDR1 SGHRS, CDR2 YFSETQ. This CDR3 spans 15 amino acids. CDR3 sequence reads: CASSLATDPVNEQFF. The CDR3 bases are TGCGCCAGCAGCTTGGCCACAGACCCGGTCAATGAGCAGTTCTTC.